These 13 T cell receptor beta chains came from one sample sequenced in a study of blood T cell repertoires in COVID-19. The assay was immunoSEQ multiplex PCR, and TCRdb's table has in-frame clones only and misses some. The sample contains a few hundred thousand clones, 85% of which appear only once. The sample consisted of peripheral blood. These receptors all come from a human donor in a cohort sampled during active COVID-19.

About this clone itself: The identical CDR3 is also encoded by other nucleotide sequences in the sample. The chain recombines TRBV18 with TRBJ2-3, with D hard to call. The V gene lost 2 bases and the J gene lost 0 bases, with 6 bases spanning the gap. CDR3 length equals 14 residues. The V gene's germline CDR1 is KGHSH and CDR2 LQKENI. CDR3 in DNA: TGTGCCAGCTCACCAACCGGGAGCACAGATACGCAGTATTTT. This sequence encodes CASSPTGSTDTQYF.

This rearrangement joins TRBV10-1 to TRBJ2-7; 8 bases are shared with TRBD1. The CDR3 is 13 residues long. The V gene end was trimmed by 6 bases and the J gene end by 0 bases; junction bases not matched to a gene: 1. Germline values: CDR1 WNHNN, CDR2 SYGVQD (reference sequence). The CDR3 region is CASSQGASYEQYF. CDR3 sequence (DNA): TGCGCCAGCAGCCAGGGGGCCTCCTACGAGCAGTACTTC.

The rearrangement joins TRBV10-2 to TRBJ2-1, with 8 bases aligning to TRBD1. The CDR3 has 18 residues. From germline, CDR1 is WSHSY and CDR2 SAAADI. V lost 0 bases to trimming and J lost 4 bases; unmatched junction nucleotides: 11. CDR3 coding DNA: TGCGCCAGCAGTGAGTCGACTCAGGGGGCAATGGGATACAATGAGCAGTTCTTC. Translation: CASSESTQGAMGYNEQFF.

V and J are TRBV7-9 and TRBJ1-3; TRBD1 aligns across 10 bases. This CDR3 is 17 amino acids long. The junction had 13 bases not matched to a gene; V was cut back by 4 bases and J by 7 bases. Germline CDR1 SEHNR, CDR2 FQNEAQ (reference sequence). The CDR3 spells CASSSTRQGAKRNTIYF. In DNA form, the CDR3 reads TGTGCCAGCAGCTCTACAAGACAGGGGGCGAAAAGGAACACCATATATTTT.

This chain links TRBV30 with TRBJ2-2, with 8 bases aligning to TRBD1. The CDR3 runs to 15 residues. CDR1 is GTSNPN, CDR2 SVGIG, per germline (reference sequence). J gave up 7 bases and V 3 bases, and 10 bases lay outside the gene matches. CDR3 sequence reads: CAWRPTGGISGELFF. CDR3 nucleotide sequence: TGTGCCTGGAGGCCAACAGGGGGAATTAGCGGGGAGCTGTTTTTT.

V and J are TRBV19 and TRBJ2-7; 7 bases line up with TRBD1. CDR1 and CDR2 (germline): LNHDA, SQIVND (reference sequence). With V trimmed by 5 bases and J by 12 bases, 13 bases remained unmatched. CDR3 length: 13 amino acids. CDR3 sequence: CASSPTETGARYF. CDR3 bases: TGTGCCAGTAGTCCGACCGAAACAGGGGCTCGGTACTTC.

In its sample, this clone was seen once. The V gene is TRBV2, the J gene TRBJ1-6, with D maybe TRBD1 (5 bases). Trimming pared 6 bases from V and 14 bases from J, leaving 20 bases between. The CDR3 totals 14 residues. Germline CDR1 SNHLY, CDR2 FYNNEI. The CDR3 loop is CASRETVGNLALHF. CDR3 sequence (DNA): TGTGCCAGCAGGGAGACAGTGGGGAATTTGGCCCTCCACTTT.

The rearrangement joins TRBV5-1 to TRBJ2-3, with TRBD1 as a possible D gene (6 bases). Germline V gene sequence: CDR1 SGHRS, CDR2 YFSETQ. The CDR3 totals 16 residues. V lost 3 bases and J lost 2, with 16 bases in between. The CDR3 region has the DNA TGCGCCAGCAGCTCACGACGGACAGATTCCACAGATACGCAGTATTTT. The encoded protein is CASSSRRTDSTDTQYF.

The CDR3, as DNA: TGCGCCAGCAGCTTGGGACAGGGCCTACCCGGGGAAAAACTGTTTTTT. Residues: CASSLGQGLPGEKLFF. V gene TRBV5-1 combines with J gene TRBJ1-4; 7 nucleotides align to TRBD1. The germline CDR1 and CDR2 sequences are SGHRS and YFSETQ. The CDR3 spans 16 residues. With V trimmed by 0 bases and J by 8 bases, 10 bases remained unmatched.

The chain links TRBV7-6 to TRBJ2-6; D is possibly TRBD2 (5 bases). Deletions cut 8 bases from V and 2 bases from J, with 13 bases between. Germline loops: CDR1 SGHVS, CDR2 FNYEAQ. The CDR3 consists of 15 residues. CDR3: CASGGRTAGANVLTF. The CDR3 DNA follows: TGTGCCAGCGGCGGACGGACTGCTGGGGCCAACGTCCTGACTTTC.

This clone was observed a handful of times. The chain has TRBV5-5 and TRBJ2-7, with 7 bases matching TRBD1. Germline CDR1 is SGHKS and CDR2 is YYEKEE (reference sequence). The CDR3 sequence is 12 residues long. The V and J ends lost 4 bases and 6 bases, in that order; junction bases with no gene match: 4. This CDR3 reads CASSPGTVEQYF. CDR3 sequence (DNA): TGTGCCAGCAGCCCAGGGACAGTCGAGCAGTACTTC.

This clone has only a few counts. The rearrangement links TRBV6-4 to TRBJ2-1; 13 nucleotides match TRBD2. The germline V gene has CDR1 MRHNA and CDR2 SNTAGT. The CDR3 runs 15 residues. V was clipped by 8 bases and J by 6 bases; unmatched bases: 7. The CDR3 reads CASATSGGESNEQFF. The CDR3 region has the DNA TGTGCCAGCGCCACTAGCGGGGGGGAGAGCAATGAGCAGTTCTTC.

This chain links TRBV11-2 with TRBJ1-2; maybe TRBD1 (5 bases). CDR1 and CDR2 (germline): SGHAT, FQNNGV. V lost 4 bases and J 4 bases, leaving 22 bases between the germline ends. The CDR3 covers 17 residues. The chain's CDR3 is CASSYRGKGSRVYGYTF. CDR3 DNA: TGTGCCAGCAGCTATAGGGGCAAAGGATCGAGAGTCTATGGCTACACCTTC.